This TCR beta chain was documented in a study of blood T cell repertoires in COVID-19. The overall study: Samples taken during acute and convalescent COVID-19 were collected in the United States, Italy and Spain. In each case, the material was cDNA or gDNA derived from T cells, B-cell-depleted T cells, or PBMCs.

Trimming removed 4 bases from V and 4 bases from J, with 11 bases in between. Germline CDR1 reads LGHDT; CDR2 reads YNNKEL (reference sequence). The CDR3 has 13 residues. Per the original data handling: Estimates of nucleated cell counts were drawn from the amplification of reference gene primers. Sequencing was performed with immunoSEQ multiplex PCR; in TCRdb, only in-frame clones are kept and a portion is missing. V, J and clone size were drawn from that table, and D and trimming were deduced from the DNA. Among about 200,000 clones, around 87% were seen once, and the ten largest hold approximately 6%.

The sequence came from a man aged 55 to 69 who had recovered from COVID-19. The sample was peripheral blood. The V gene is TRBV3-1 (or the pseudogene TRBV3-2), the J gene TRBJ2-7; D gene unclear. The CDR3 DNA sequence: TGTGCCAGCAGCCGAGGAGAGTTGTACGAGCAGTACTTC. Translated, it gives CASSRGELYEQYF.